A single T cell receptor (beta chain) is shown here with its context. Antigen specificity is unknown. One end of the junction varies from germline; a read error may be responsible. PCR used 60 Vbeta primers and 13 Jbeta primers. Clones were sequenced by immunoSEQ multiplex PCR, and TCRdb holds only the in-frame ones, with some missing. The sample includes about 82,000 clones, over 9.5% seen only once; the top ten take almost 25%. These data belong to a study of cytomegalovirus exposure and HLA in healthy donors. Turning to the study itself: Most genotyped donors, around four fifths of about 360, had Caucasian-associated genetic ancestry.

Notes on the study in general: The later analysis indicated that the majority of CMV-associated TCR beta chains appeared HLA-restricted. TCR beta V- and J-gene trimming, according to a later analysis, was linked to a missense DCLRE1C variant. It was about 150 TCR beta chains that were listed as cytomegalovirus-associated.

Germline assignment: CDR1 SGDLS and CDR2 YYNGEE. The CDR3 extends over 14 amino acids. Source material: PBMCs. This sequence was found in a man aged 55 to 70 in good health and CMV-seropositive. The V and J genes are TRBV9 and TRBJ2-5, with 8 positions matching TRBD1. The J call could be wrong; TRBJ2-7 is a better fit for the DNA end. The CDR3 sequence: CASSMGTGSHEQYF. DNA of the CDR3: TGTGCCAGCAGCATGGGGACAGGCTCCCACGAGCAGTACTTC.